A selection of T cell receptor beta chains follows, all from one sample in a study of blood T cell repertoires in COVID-19. Produced via immunoSEQ multiplex PCR; TCRdb's table is partial and in-frame only. The table has 200,000 to 300,000 clones, roughly 87% seen once. The sequenced sample was peripheral blood. Source of these receptors: a man in his 60s who had recovered from COVID-19. Each CDR3 is given with its conserved first and last residue. The order of the fields is D gene, V gene, clone size, J gene, CDR3 protein, CDR3 DNA. The D gene is left open where the match is weak. The size entry is marked missing in some rows and otherwise reads once, few, many or a size class.

>.|TRBV2|.|TRBJ1-2
CASSRVGWGYTF
TGTGCCAGCAGTCGGGTCGGTTGGGGCTACACCTTC
>.|TRBV5-1|.|TRBJ2-5
CASSLVGTPGLGQETQYF
TGCGCCAGCAGCTTGGTAGGGACTCCGGGTTTGGGTCAAGAGACCCAGTACTTC
>.|TRBV29-1|.|TRBJ1-1
CSVPAQGGNTEAFF
TGCAGCGTCCCCGCCCAGGGAGGGAACACTGAAGCTTTCTTT
>.|TRBV30|.|TRBJ2-3
CAWTAWVPGTADTQYF
TGTGCCTGGACTGCCTGGGTACCAGGTACCGCAGATACGCAGTATTTT
>.|TRBV2|.|TRBJ2-1
CASSVRQGNYNEQFF
TGTGCCAGCAGTGTCCGGCAGGGTAATTACAATGAGCAGTTCTTC
>.|TRBV5-1|once|TRBJ1-6
CASSTTSHYSSSYNSPLHF
TGCGCCAGCAGTACCACTTCACACTACTCGAGCTCCTATAATTCACCCCTCCACTTT
>TRBD2|TRBV19|once|TRBJ2-1
CASKGIQRGGYNEQFF
TGTGCCAGTAAGGGGATCCAGCGGGGGGGGTACAATGAGCAGTTCTTC
>TRBD1|TRBV6-5|.|TRBJ1-5
CASSYRTGGQPQHF
TGTGCCAGCAGTTACCGGACAGGGGGACAGCCCCAGCATTTT
>TRBD1|TRBV20-1|few|TRBJ2-3
CSASMDRPYTDTQYF
TGCAGTGCTAGTATGGACAGGCCGTACACAGATACGCAGTATTTT
>TRBD1|TRBV18|few|TRBJ2-7
CASSPGQGGGYEQYF
TGTGCCAGCTCACCGGGACAGGGAGGCGGCTACGAGCAGTACTTC
>TRBD1|TRBV6-5|.|TRBJ2-4
CASLGTGVTENIQYF
TGTGCCAGCTTAGGGACAGGGGTGACCGAAAACATTCAGTACTTC
>.|TRBV2|.|TRBJ2-5
CASSAQQAEETQYF
TGTGCCAGCAGTGCCCAACAGGCAGAAGAGACCCAGTACTTC
>.|TRBV4-2|.|TRBJ1-2
CASSQDLGRGDGYTF
TGTGCCAGCAGCCAAGATCTAGGCAGGGGTGATGGCTACACCTTC
>.|TRBV7-1|.|TRBJ1-4
CASSSVRRDKSGRTSWSGVEKLFF
TGTGCCAGCAGCTCAGTACGAAGGGACAAATCGGGTAGGACGAGTTGGTCCGGGGTTGAAAAACTGTTTTTT
>TRBD1|TRBV3-1/TRBV3-2|.|TRBJ1-1
CASSQWTGGNTEAFF
TGTGCCAGCAGCCAATGGACAGGAGGGAACACTGAAGCTTTCTTT
>TRBD1|TRBV2|.|TRBJ2-7
CADGQGYEQYF
TGTGCCGACGGACAGGGGTACGAGCAGTACTTC
>.|TRBV7-9|.|TRBJ2-4
CASSSTTLAKNIQYF
TGTGCCAGCAGCTCAACGACATTAGCCAAAAACATTCAGTACTTC
>TRBD1|TRBV6-5|.|TRBJ1-3
CASRPPGGGNTIYF
TGTGCCAGCAGGCCCCCAGGGGGCGGAAACACCATATATTTT
>TRBD1|TRBV19|.|TRBJ1-6
CASSSDRAIYNSPLHF
TGTGCCAGTAGTTCGGACAGGGCGATCTATAATTCACCCCTCCACTTT
>.|TRBV5-1|.|TRBJ1-1
CASSFGGARVTEAFF
TGCGCCAGCAGCTTCGGGGGGGCGCGGGTCACTGAAGCTTTCTTT
>TRBD1|TRBV6-6|.|TRBJ1-5
CASSYGQGFDQPQHF
TGTGCCAGCAGTTACGGACAGGGCTTCGATCAGCCCCAGCATTTT
>.|TRBV6-5|.|TRBJ1-2
CASRRGSGYTF
TGTGCCAGCAGACGGGGGAGCGGCTACACCTTC
>.|TRBV2|.|TRBJ2-7
CASSGLLPGSYEQYF
TGTGCCAGCAGCGGACTGCTCCCCGGCTCCTACGAGCAGTACTTC
>TRBD2|TRBV3-1/TRBV3-2|.|TRBJ2-2
CATSGTRSGELFF
TGTGCCACTTCCGGGACTAGATCCGGGGAGCTGTTTTTT
>.|TRBV7-9|.|TRBJ2-3
CASSPPAPGSSAQYF
TGTGCCAGCAGCCCTCCGGCTCCGGGGAGCTCTGCGCAGTATTTT
>TRBD2|TRBV5-1|.|TRBJ2-1
CASSLVPGTSGGGEQFF
TGCGCCAGCAGCTTGGTGCCCGGGACTAGCGGGGGGGGTGAGCAGTTCTTC